The T cell receptor beta chain described here comes from a study of T cell responses to AZD1222 COVID-19 vaccine. Broader study findings: Spike regions recognized by vaccine-associated CD4 TCRs spanned the protein, led by 160-218 and 743-854.

The CDR3 is 13 residues long. Germline CDR1 is MNHEY and CDR2 is SVGAGI. V lost 6 bases and J lost 7, with 15 bases in between. Measured with immunoSEQ multiplex PCR; TCRdb has only the in-frame clones, and not every one. The profile shows approximately 150,000 clones, approximately 90% of them singletons. In the case of this clone: Its antigen is still unknown.

The TCR comes from an adult who received the AZD1222 COVID-19 vaccine. Here the sequenced sample was peripheral blood, taken 28 days after the second AZD1222 dose. The chain has TRBV6-5 and TRBJ1-2; D perhaps matches TRBD1 (5 bases). CDR3: CASRVNRLGGYTF. CDR3 nucleotides: TGTGCCAGCAGGGTAAACAGGCTTGGTGGCTACACCTTC.